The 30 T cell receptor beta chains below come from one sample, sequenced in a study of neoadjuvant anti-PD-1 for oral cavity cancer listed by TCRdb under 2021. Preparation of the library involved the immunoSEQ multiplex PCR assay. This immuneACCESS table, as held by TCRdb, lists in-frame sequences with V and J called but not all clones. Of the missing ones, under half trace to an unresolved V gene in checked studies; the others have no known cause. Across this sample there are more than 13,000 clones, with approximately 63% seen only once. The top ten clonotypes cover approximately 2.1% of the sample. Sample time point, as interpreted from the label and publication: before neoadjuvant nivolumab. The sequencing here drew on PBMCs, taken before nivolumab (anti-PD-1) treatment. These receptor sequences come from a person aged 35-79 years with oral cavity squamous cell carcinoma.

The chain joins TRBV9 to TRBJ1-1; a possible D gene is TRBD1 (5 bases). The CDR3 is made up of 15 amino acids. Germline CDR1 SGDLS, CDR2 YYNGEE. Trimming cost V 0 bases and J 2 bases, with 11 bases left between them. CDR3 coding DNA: TGTGCCAGCAGCGTAGGCGACAGACCCAACACTGAAGCTTTCTTT. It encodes CASSVGDRPNTEAFF.

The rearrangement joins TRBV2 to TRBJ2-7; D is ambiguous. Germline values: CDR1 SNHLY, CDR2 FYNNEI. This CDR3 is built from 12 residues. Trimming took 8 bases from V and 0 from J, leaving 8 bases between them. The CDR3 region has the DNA TGTGCCAGCCTTTGGGACTCCTACGAGCAGTACTTC. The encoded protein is CASLWDSYEQYF.

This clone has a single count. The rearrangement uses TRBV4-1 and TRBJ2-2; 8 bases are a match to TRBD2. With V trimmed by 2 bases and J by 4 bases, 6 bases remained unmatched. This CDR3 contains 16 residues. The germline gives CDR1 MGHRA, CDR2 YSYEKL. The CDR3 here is CASSQLAGWGTGELFF. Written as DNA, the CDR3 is TGCGCCAGCAGCCAATTAGCGGGATGGGGCACCGGGGAGCTGTTTTTT.

The CDR3 sequence: CSDLTSGRPNTQYF. DNA of the CDR3: TGCAGCGACCTAACTAGCGGGAGGCCCAATACGCAGTATTTT. V usage is TRBV29-1 and J usage is TRBJ2-3; 12 nucleotides agree with TRBD2. Trimming at V came to 7 bases and at J to 7 bases, leaving 9 bases not matched to a gene. CDR1 and CDR2 from the germline V gene are SQVTM and ANQGSEA. CDR3 length: 14 amino acids.

CDR3 protein: CASSSWGQGKNGYTF. DNA of the CDR3: TGTGCCAGCAGTTCTTGGGGACAGGGCAAGAATGGCTACACCTTC. The chain combines TRBV27 with TRBJ1-2; 9 nucleotides align to TRBD1. CDR1 and CDR2 (germline): MNHEY, SMNVEV (reference sequence). V lost 4 bases and J lost 6; bases outside the gene matches: 9. This CDR3 is built from 15 residues.

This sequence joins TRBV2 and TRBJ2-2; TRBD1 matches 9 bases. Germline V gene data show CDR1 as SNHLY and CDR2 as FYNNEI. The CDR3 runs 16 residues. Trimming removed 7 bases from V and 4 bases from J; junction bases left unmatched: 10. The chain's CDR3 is CASTSTGTGSTGELFF. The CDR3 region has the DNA TGTGCCAGCACCTCTACCGGGACAGGGTCCACCGGGGAGCTGTTTTTT.

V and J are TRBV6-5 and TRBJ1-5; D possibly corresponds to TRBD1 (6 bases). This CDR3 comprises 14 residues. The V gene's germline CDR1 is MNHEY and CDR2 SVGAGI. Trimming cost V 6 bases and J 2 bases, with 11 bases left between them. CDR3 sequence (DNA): TGTGCCAGCAGCCTTGGACAGCGCAATCAGCCCCAGCATTTT. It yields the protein CASSLGQRNQPQHF.

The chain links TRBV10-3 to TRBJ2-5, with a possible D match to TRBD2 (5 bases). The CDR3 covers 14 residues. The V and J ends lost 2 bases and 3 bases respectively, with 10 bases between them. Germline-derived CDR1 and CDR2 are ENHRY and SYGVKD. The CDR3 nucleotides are TGTGCCATCAGTGAGGGAGGCGGTAAAGAGACCCAGTACTTC. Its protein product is CAISEGGGKETQYF.

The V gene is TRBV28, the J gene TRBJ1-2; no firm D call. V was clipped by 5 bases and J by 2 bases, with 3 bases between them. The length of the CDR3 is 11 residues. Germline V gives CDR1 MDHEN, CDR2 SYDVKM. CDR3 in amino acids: CASSPNYGYTF. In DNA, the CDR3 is TGTGCCAGCAGTCCCAACTATGGCTACACCTTC.

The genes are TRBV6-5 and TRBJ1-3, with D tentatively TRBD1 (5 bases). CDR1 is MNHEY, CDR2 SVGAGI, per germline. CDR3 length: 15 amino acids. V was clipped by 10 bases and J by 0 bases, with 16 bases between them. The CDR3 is CATLGRSTSGNTIYF. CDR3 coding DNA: TGTGCCACCTTGGGACGATCGACCTCTGGAAACACCATATATTTT.

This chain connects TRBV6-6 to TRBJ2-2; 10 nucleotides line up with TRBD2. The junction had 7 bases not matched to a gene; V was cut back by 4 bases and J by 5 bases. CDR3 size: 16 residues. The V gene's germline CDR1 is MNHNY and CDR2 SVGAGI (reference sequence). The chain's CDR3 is CASSSGTSVPTGELFF. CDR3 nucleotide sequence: TGTGCCAGCAGTTCCGGGACTAGCGTCCCGACCGGGGAGCTGTTTTTT.

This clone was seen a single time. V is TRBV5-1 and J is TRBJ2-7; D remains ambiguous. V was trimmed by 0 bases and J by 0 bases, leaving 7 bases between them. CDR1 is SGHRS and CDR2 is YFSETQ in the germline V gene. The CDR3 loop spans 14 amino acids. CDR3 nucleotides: TGCGCCAGCAGCTTGGATGCCCACTCCTACGAGCAGTACTTC. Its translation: CASSLDAHSYEQYF.

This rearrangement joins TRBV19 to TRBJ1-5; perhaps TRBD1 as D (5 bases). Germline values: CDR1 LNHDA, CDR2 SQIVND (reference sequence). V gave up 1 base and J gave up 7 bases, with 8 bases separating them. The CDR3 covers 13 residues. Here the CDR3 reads CASSIGGLQPQHF. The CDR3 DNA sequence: TGTGCCAGTAGTATAGGGGGGTTGCAGCCCCAGCATTTT.

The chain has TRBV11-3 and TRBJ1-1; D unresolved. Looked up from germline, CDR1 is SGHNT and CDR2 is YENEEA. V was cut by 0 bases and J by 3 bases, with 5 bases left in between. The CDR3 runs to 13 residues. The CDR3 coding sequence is TGTGCCAGCAGCTTAGAAGGCGACACTGAAGCTTTCTTT. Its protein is CASSLEGDTEAFF. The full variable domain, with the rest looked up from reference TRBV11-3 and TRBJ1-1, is EAGVVQSPRYKIIEKKQPVAFWCNPISGHNTLYWYLQNLGQGPELLIRYENEEAVDDSQLPKDRFSAERLKGVDSTLKIQPAELGDSAVYLCASSLEGDTEAFFGQGTRLTVV.

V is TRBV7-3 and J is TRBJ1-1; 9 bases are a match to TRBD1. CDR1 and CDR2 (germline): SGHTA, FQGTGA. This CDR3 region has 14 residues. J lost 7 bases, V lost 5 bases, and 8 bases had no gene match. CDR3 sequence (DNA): TGTGCCAGCAGCGAGAACAGGGGGCAGGGTGAAGCTTTCTTT. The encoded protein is CASSENRGQGEAFF.

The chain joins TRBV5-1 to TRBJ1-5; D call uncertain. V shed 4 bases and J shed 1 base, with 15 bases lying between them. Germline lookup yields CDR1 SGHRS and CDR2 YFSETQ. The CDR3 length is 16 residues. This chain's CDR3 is CASSLDARQSNQPQHF. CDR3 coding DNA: TGCGCCAGCAGCCTAGATGCTCGGCAGAGCAATCAGCCCCAGCATTTT.

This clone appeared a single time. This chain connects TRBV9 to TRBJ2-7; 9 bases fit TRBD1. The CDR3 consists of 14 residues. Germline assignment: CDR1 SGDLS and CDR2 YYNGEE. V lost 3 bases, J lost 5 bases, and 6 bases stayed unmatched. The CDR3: CASSAGTGQDEQYF. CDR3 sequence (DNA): TGTGCCAGCAGCGCCGGGACAGGGCAAGACGAGCAGTACTTC.

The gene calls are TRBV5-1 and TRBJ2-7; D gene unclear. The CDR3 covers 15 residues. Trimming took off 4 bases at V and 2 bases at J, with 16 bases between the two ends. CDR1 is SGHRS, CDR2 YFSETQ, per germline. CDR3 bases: TGCGCCAGCAGCCTGGAGTCTGGGCTGCCCTACGAGCAGTACTTC. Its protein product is CASSLESGLPYEQYF.

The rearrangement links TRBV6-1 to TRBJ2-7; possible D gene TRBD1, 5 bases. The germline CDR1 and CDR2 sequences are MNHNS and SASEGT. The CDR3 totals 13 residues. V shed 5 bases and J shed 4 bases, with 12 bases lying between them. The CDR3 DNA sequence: TGTGCCAGCAGTCGACAGACCGTATACGAGCAGTACTTC. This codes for CASSRQTVYEQYF.

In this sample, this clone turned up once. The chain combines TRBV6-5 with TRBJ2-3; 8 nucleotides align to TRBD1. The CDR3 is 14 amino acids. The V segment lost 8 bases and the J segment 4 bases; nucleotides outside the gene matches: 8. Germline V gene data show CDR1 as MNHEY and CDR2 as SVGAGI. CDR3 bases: TGTGCCAGCGCCCAGGGGGCGATCGCAGATACGCAGTATTTT. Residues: CASAQGAIADTQYF.

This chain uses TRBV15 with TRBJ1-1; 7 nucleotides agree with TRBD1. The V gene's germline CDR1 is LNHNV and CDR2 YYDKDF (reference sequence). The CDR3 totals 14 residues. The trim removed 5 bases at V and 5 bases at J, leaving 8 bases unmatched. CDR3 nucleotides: TGTGCCACCAGCCGAGCGAGACAGGGAACTGAAGCTTTCTTT. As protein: CATSRARQGTEAFF.

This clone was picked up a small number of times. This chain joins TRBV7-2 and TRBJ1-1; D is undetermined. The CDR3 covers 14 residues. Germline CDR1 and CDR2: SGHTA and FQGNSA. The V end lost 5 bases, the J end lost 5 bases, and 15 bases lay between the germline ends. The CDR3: CASSRPYSGTEAFF. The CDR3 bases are TGTGCCAGCAGCCGGCCGTATTCGGGAACTGAAGCTTTCTTT.

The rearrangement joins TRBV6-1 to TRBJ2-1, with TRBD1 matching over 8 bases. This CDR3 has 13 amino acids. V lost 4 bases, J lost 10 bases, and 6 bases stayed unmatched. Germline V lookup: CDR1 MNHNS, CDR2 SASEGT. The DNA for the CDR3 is TGTGCCAGCAGTGGAGTTAACAGGGGGGAGCAGTTCTTC. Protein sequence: CASSGVNRGEQFF.

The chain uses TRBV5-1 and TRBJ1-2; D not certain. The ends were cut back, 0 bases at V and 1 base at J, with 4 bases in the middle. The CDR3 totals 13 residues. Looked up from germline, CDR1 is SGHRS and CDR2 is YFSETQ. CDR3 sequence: CASSLEGNYGYTF. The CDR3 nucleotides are TGCGCCAGCAGCTTGGAGGGTAACTATGGCTACACCTTC.

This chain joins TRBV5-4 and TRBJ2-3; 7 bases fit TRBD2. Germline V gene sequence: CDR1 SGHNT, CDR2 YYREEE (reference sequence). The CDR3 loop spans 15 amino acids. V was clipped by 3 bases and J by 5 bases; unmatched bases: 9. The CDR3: CASSSGGPPGDTQYF. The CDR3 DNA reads TGTGCCAGCAGCTCGGGAGGACCCCCGGGAGATACGCAGTATTTT.

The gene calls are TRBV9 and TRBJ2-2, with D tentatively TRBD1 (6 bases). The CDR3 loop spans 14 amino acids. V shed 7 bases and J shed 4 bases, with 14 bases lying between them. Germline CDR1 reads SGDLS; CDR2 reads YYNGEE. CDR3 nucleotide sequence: TGTGCCAGCGGGTCCGGGACATTCACCGGGGAGCTGTTTTTT. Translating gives CASGSGTFTGELFF. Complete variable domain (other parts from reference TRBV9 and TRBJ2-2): DSGVTQTPKHLITATGQRVTLRCSPRSGDLSVYWYQQSLDQGLQFLIQYYNGEERAKGNILERFSAQQFPDLHSELNLSSLELGDSALYFCASGSGTFTGELFFGEGSRLTVL.

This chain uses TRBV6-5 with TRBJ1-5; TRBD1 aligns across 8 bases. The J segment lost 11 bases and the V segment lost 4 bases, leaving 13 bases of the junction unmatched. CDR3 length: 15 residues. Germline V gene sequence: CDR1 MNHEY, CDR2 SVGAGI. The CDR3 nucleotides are TGTGCCAGCAGTTTGACAGGGGCCGACGGGCGGTCCCAGCATTTT. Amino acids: CASSLTGADGRSQHF.

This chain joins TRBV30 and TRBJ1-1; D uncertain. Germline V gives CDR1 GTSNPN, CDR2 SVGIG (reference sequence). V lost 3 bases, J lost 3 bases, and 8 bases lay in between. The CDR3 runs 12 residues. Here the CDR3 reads CAWSQRDTEAFF. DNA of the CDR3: TGTGCCTGGAGCCAGAGGGACACTGAAGCTTTCTTT.

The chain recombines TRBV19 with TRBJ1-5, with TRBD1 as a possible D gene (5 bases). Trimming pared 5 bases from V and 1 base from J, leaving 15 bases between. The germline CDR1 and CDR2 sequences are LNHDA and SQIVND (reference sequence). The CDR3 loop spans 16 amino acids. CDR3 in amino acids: CASSRLRAGSNQPQHF. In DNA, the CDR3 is TGTGCCAGTAGTCGTCTCAGGGCGGGAAGCAATCAGCCCCAGCATTTT.

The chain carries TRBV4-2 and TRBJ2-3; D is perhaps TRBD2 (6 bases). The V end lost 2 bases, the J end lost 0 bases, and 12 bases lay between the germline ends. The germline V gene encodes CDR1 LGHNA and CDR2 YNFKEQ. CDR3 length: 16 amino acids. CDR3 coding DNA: TGTGCCAGCAGCCAAATTACCGGGACTAGCACAGATACGCAGTATTTT. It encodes CASSQITGTSTDTQYF.